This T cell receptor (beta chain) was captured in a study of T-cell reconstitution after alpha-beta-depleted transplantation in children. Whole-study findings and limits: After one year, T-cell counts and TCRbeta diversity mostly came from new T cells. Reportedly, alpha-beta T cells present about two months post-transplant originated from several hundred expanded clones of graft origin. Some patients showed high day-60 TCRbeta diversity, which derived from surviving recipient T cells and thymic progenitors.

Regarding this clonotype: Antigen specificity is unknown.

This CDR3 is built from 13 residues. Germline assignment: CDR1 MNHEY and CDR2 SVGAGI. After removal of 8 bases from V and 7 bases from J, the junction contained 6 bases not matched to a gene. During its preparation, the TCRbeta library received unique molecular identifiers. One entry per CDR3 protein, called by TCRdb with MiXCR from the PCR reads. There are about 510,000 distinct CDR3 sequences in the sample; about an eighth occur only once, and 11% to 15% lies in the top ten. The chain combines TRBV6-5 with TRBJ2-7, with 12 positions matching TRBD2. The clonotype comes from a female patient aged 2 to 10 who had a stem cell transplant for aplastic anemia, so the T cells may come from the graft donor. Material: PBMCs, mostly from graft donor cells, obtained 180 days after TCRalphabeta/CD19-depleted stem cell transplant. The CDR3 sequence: CASFLAGGREQYF. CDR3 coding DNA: TGTGCCAGCTTTCTAGCGGGAGGGAGGGAGCAGTACTTC.